The 26 T cell receptor beta chains listed next were all sequenced from one sample in a study of cytomegalovirus exposure and HLA in healthy donors. Amplification used 60 Vbeta primers and 13 Jbeta primers. Profiled with immunoSEQ multiplex PCR; TCRdb holds only in-frame clones, not every one. Of about 220,000 clones detected, 76% appear once; the ten largest clones hold 0.55% to 0.75%. The source material was PBMCs. Receptors originate from a man between 18 and 29 years old in good health and CMV-seronegative.

The V and J genes are TRBV11-2 and TRBJ2-7; D might be TRBD2 (5 bases). This CDR3 is built from 16 residues. Germline loops: CDR1 SGHAT, CDR2 FQNNGV. The V gene lost 2 bases and the J gene lost 3 bases, with 17 bases spanning the gap. The CDR3 DNA follows: TGTGCCAGCAGCTTAACTGAGCGGAGGCTGATCTACGAGCAGTACTTC. Protein: CASSLTERRLIYEQYF.

This rearrangement joins TRBV6-5 to TRBJ2-5; 10 bases agree with TRBD1. This CDR3 is 15 amino acids long. CDR1 MNHEY and CDR2 SVGAGI come from the germline V gene. Trimming removed 6 bases from V and 5 bases from J; junction bases left unmatched: 9. CDR3 in DNA: TGTGCCAGCAGACCTGACAGGGGGCGCGGGGAGACCCAGTACTTC. Translated: CASRPDRGRGETQYF.

The rearrangement links TRBV27 to TRBJ2-7, with 7 bases matching TRBD1. The germline V gene encodes CDR1 MNHEY and CDR2 SMNVEV (reference sequence). V shed 5 bases, J shed 0 bases, and the junction held 7 bases outside the gene matches. This CDR3 region has 15 residues. The CDR3 sequence is CASSISTGSSYEQYF. DNA for the CDR3: TGTGCCAGCAGTATCTCGACAGGGAGCTCCTACGAGCAGTACTTC.

This clone has only a few counts. CDR3 loop: CASSPRTSGSIPSTGELFF. CDR3 in DNA: TGTGCCAGCAGCCCGAGGACTAGCGGGAGTATCCCGAGCACCGGGGAGCTGTTTTTT. The chain has TRBV7-6 and TRBJ2-2; 13 nucleotides match TRBD2. The CDR3 has 19 residues. Germline V gene sequence: CDR1 SGHVS, CDR2 FNYEAQ. V dropped 5 bases and J dropped 4; count of bases not matched to a gene: 13. Together with reference TRBV7-6 and TRBJ2-2, the CDR3 gives the full variable domain: GAGVSQSPRYKVTKRGQDVALRCDPISGHVSLYWYRQALGQGPEFLTYFNYEAQQDKSGLPNDRFSAERPEGSISTLTIQRTEQRDSAMYRCASSPRTSGSIPSTGELFFGEGSRLTVL.

The rearrangement joins TRBV29-1 to TRBJ2-7; 12 bases agree with TRBD1. The V gene's germline CDR1 is SQVTM and CDR2 ANQGSEA. With 1 base clipped from V and 3 bases from J, the junction kept 7 bases outside the gene matches. CDR3 length: 16 residues. This chain's CDR3 is CSVEGRRDRGLYEQYF. Here the CDR3 DNA reads TGCAGCGTTGAAGGTCGGCGGGACAGGGGGCTCTACGAGCAGTACTTC.

This clone was seen once. The chain recombines TRBV18 with TRBJ2-7, with 7 bases lining up with TRBD2. Losses at the gene ends were 3 bases for V and 4 bases for J; bases not matched to a gene: 6. Germline-derived CDR1 and CDR2 are KGHSH and LQKENI. CDR3 length: 14 amino acids. The CDR3: CASSPTSSFYEQYF. The DNA of the CDR3 is TGTGCCAGCTCACCGACTAGCAGTTTTTACGAGCAGTACTTC.

V and J are TRBV7-2 and TRBJ2-7; 15 bases line up with TRBD2. The CDR3 extends over 16 amino acids. The trim removed 3 bases at V and 4 bases at J, leaving 4 bases unmatched. Looked up from germline, CDR1 is SGHTA and CDR2 is FQGNSA. The CDR3 DNA follows: TGTGCCAGCAGCTTGGGACTAGCGGGAGGTGGGTACGAGCAGTACTTC. This encodes CASSLGLAGGGYEQYF.

The rearrangement links TRBV28 to TRBJ1-3; 9 bases agree with TRBD1. With 7 bases clipped from V and 4 bases from J, the junction kept 8 bases outside the gene matches. The CDR3 consists of 15 residues. The germline gives CDR1 MDHEN, CDR2 SYDVKM. The DNA of the CDR3 is TGTGCCAGCAATGTACCGGGACAGGGCGGAAACACCATATATTTT. Translated: CASNVPGQGGNTIYF.

CDR3 in amino acids: CAWRDNWNEAFF. CDR3 DNA: TGTGCCTGGCGGGACAATTGGAATGAAGCTTTCTTT. V usage is TRBV30 and J usage is TRBJ1-1; D might be TRBD1 (6 bases). Germline assignment: CDR1 GTSNPN and CDR2 SVGIG (reference sequence). Trimming removed 5 bases from V and 7 bases from J, with 14 bases in between. The CDR3 is 12 amino acids.

The CDR3 nucleotides read TGTGCCAGCAGCCCCCGCGGGATCACTCCCTACAATGAGCAGTTCTTC. This encodes CASSPRGITPYNEQFF. The V and J genes are TRBV7-9 and TRBJ2-1; D possibly corresponds to TRBD2 (6 bases). This CDR3 has 16 amino acids. CDR1 is SEHNR, CDR2 FQNEAQ, per germline (reference sequence). V lost 5 bases to trimming and J lost 2 bases, with 16 bases between them.

CDR3 bases: TGTGCCAGCAGCCGGAGGGCGGGTAGCACAGATACGCAGTATTTT. Encoded protein: CASSRRAGSTDTQYF. The V call is TRBV5-4, the J call TRBJ2-3; tentatively, D is TRBD2 (6 bases). This CDR3 spans 15 amino acids. Germline V gene sequence: CDR1 SGHNT, CDR2 YYREEE (reference sequence). V was cut by 4 bases and J by 0 bases, with 12 bases left in between.

The chain couples TRBV6-1 to TRBJ2-5; D is possibly TRBD1 (5 bases). CDR1 and CDR2 (germline): MNHNS, SASEGT. The CDR3 sequence is 14 residues long. V was pared by 6 bases and J by 4 bases, with 15 bases between. CDR3 sequence: CASRGALSPETQYF. CDR3 nucleotide sequence: TGTGCCAGCAGAGGGGCCTTATCCCCAGAGACCCAGTACTTC.

The chain recombines TRBV9 with TRBJ2-1, with 8 bases that match TRBD2. J gave up 1 base and V 3 bases, and 6 bases lay outside the gene matches. This CDR3 comprises 16 residues. Germline loops: CDR1 SGDLS, CDR2 YYNGEE. CDR3 residues: CASSAPTSVSYNEQFF. The CDR3, as DNA: TGTGCCAGCAGCGCGCCGACTAGCGTTTCCTACAATGAGCAGTTCTTC.

This clone was recorded once. This rearrangement joins TRBV30 to TRBJ1-4; D gene uncertain. In germline, CDR1 is GTSNPN, CDR2 SVGIG (reference sequence). The V end lost 3 bases, the J end lost 0 bases, and 20 bases lay between the germline ends. There are 18 residues in the CDR3. The CDR3 here is CAWSPAADSIATNEKLFF. In DNA form, the CDR3 reads TGTGCCTGGAGCCCCGCGGCGGATTCAATTGCAACTAATGAAAAACTGTTTTTT.

The chain recombines TRBV11-1 with TRBJ2-7; the D is unclear. Germline loops: CDR1 SGHAT, CDR2 FQDESV (reference sequence). The CDR3 runs 13 residues. V lost 1 base to trimming and J lost 1 base, with 5 bases between them. The CDR3 bases are TGTGCCAGCAGCTTAGGTTCTTCCTACGAGCAGTACTTC. It is translated as CASSLGSSYEQYF.

This clone has just a few counts. The chain combines TRBV4-1 with TRBJ2-7; the match to TRBD1 covers 7 bases. Germline CDR1 MGHRA, CDR2 YSYEKL. J was trimmed by 1 base and V by 3 bases; bases with no gene match: 3. The CDR3 covers 14 residues. Written as DNA, the CDR3 is TGCGCCAGCAGCCACCGACAGGGATCCTACGAGCAGTACTTC. Its protein is CASSHRQGSYEQYF.

This chain uses TRBV5-1 with TRBJ2-7, with D tentatively TRBD2 (6 bases). Looked up from germline, CDR1 is SGHRS and CDR2 is YFSETQ. The CDR3 is 15 amino acids. V lost 4 bases and J 4 bases, leaving 18 bases between the germline ends. CDR3 DNA sequence: TGCGCCAGCAGCCCCGACTCCGGGACTTCATACGAGCAGTACTTC. Translating it yields CASSPDSGTSYEQYF.

This chain links TRBV28 with TRBJ2-4, with D unresolved. Looked up from germline, CDR1 is MDHEN and CDR2 is SYDVKM. This CDR3 has 16 amino acids. Trimming left V 2 bases short and J 3 bases short, with 14 bases between. CDR3 sequence: CASSLGSGQVKNIQYF. Here the CDR3 DNA reads TGTGCCAGCAGTTTAGGTTCCGGTCAAGTCAAAAACATTCAGTACTTC.

The chain recombines TRBV5-1 with TRBJ2-7; tentatively, D is TRBD1 (5 bases). Germline V gene data show CDR1 as SGHRS and CDR2 as YFSETQ. The CDR3 is made up of 12 amino acids. The V end lost 0 bases, the J end lost 5 bases, and 6 bases lay between the germline ends. The CDR3 DNA reads TGCGCCAGCAGCTTGGTAGGGGACGAGCAGTACTTC. Residues: CASSLVGDEQYF.

This clone was seen more than once but under ten times. The chain links TRBV4-1 to TRBJ2-7, with TRBD2 matching over 9 bases. V lost 4 bases and J lost 5; bases outside the gene matches: 9. Looked up from germline, CDR1 is MGHRA and CDR2 is YSYEKL. This CDR3 contains 15 residues. The CDR3 DNA is TGCGCCAGCAGCCCGCGTGAGGCGGGGGGGAACGAGCAGTACTTC. It translates to CASSPREAGGNEQYF.

The chain links TRBV28 to TRBJ2-7; unclear D gene. Germline assignment: CDR1 MDHEN and CDR2 SYDVKM. Trimming stripped 7 bases from V and 0 bases from J, with 13 bases between. The CDR3 totals 14 residues. Here the CDR3 reads CASIAGSSSYEQYF. CDR3 DNA: TGTGCCAGCATAGCCGGTTCGAGCTCCTACGAGCAGTACTTC.

This clone appeared a few times. The chain links TRBV2 to TRBJ1-5; 8 positions agree with TRBD1. V lost 6 bases and J lost 7; bases outside the gene matches: 8. Germline V gene data show CDR1 as SNHLY and CDR2 as FYNNEI. This CDR3 has 14 amino acids. CDR3 sequence reads: CASRDRGPGQPQHF. CDR3 sequence (DNA): TGTGCCAGCAGAGACAGGGGTCCTGGACAGCCCCAGCATTTT.

This sequence joins TRBV11-3 and TRBJ2-7, with D maybe TRBD1 (6 bases). V was trimmed by 4 bases and J by 0 bases, leaving 13 bases between them. Germline V lookup: CDR1 SGHNT, CDR2 YENEEA. CDR3 length: 15 residues. The CDR3 region has the DNA TGTGCCAGCAGCTATTCCGGGACAAACTCCTACGAGCAGTACTTC. It codes for CASSYSGTNSYEQYF. Full variable domain (outside the CDR3, taken from reference TRBV11-3 and TRBJ2-7): EAGVVQSPRYKIIEKKQPVAFWCNPISGHNTLYWYLQNLGQGPELLIRYENEEAVDDSQLPKDRFSAERLKGVDSTLKIQPAELGDSAVYLCASSYSGTNSYEQYFGPGTRLTVT.

In its sample, this clone was seen a few times. This chain connects TRBV4-2 to TRBJ2-7, with TRBD2 matching over 9 bases. The CDR3 extends over 16 amino acids. With 3 bases clipped from V and 3 bases from J, the junction kept 9 bases outside the gene matches. The germline gives CDR1 LGHNA, CDR2 YNFKEQ. The CDR3: CASSQETGLANYEQYF. The CDR3 DNA is TGTGCCAGCAGCCAGGAAACGGGACTAGCAAACTACGAGCAGTACTTC.

This rearrangement joins TRBV6-5 to TRBJ2-6; no definite D call. The CDR3 contains 16 residues. With 2 bases removed from V and 2 bases from J, the gap between germline ends came to 10 bases. Per the germline V gene, CDR1 is MNHEY and CDR2 is SVGAGI. CDR3 bases: TGTGCCAGCAGTTACGGGCAGTCTGCTGGGGCCAACGTCCTGACTTTC. This gives the protein CASSYGQSAGANVLTF.

The chain recombines TRBV9 with TRBJ2-5; D is unclear. V lost 0 bases and J lost 1, with 7 bases in between. Germline CDR1 SGDLS, CDR2 YYNGEE. The CDR3 spans 14 residues. CDR3 region: CASSVGHRQETQYF. CDR3 bases: TGTGCCAGCAGCGTAGGACACCGCCAAGAGACCCAGTACTTC.